This entry lists 3 T cell receptor beta chains sequenced from one sample in a study of monozygotic twins with inflammatory bowel disease. TCRdb reprocessed the 5' RACE reads and reports one entry per CDR3 protein, with no DNA. There are about 160,000 distinct CDR3 sequences in the sample, with approximately 7% held by the top ten. The material sequenced was blood. The receptors come from a human donor with ulcerative colitis or Crohn's disease, or a healthy co-twin of an affected twin (not recorded which).

This CDR3 is CASSLGALAVYNEQFF. This sequence joins TRBV12-3 or TRBV12-4 and TRBJ2-1; TCRdb's D call, TRBD2, is unchecked because there is no DNA. The CDR3 is 16 amino acids.

CDR3 amino acids: CASSLDPGPNQPQHF. V and J are TRBV5-1 and TRBJ1-5. This CDR3 has 15 amino acids. Germline V gene sequence: CDR1 SGHRS, CDR2 YFSETQ.

The rearrangement joins TRBV10-3 to TRBJ2-7; TCRdb designates TRBD2, a call that cannot be tested without DNA. The CDR3 is 14 amino acids. Germline V gives CDR1 ENHRY, CDR2 SYGVKD. The CDR3 sequence: CAISESSGTSNQYF.